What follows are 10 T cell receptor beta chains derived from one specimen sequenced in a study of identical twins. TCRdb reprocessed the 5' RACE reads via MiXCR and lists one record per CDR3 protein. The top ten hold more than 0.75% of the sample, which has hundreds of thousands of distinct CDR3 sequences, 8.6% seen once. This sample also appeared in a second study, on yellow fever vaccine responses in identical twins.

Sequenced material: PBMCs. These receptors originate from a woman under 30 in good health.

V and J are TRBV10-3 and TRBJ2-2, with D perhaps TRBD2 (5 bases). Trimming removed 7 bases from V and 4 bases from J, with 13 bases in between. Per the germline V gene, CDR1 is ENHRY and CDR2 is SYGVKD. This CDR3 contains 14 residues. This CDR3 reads CAIKWGEGTGELFF. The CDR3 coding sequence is TGTGCCATCAAGTGGGGAGAGGGCACCGGGGAGCTGTTTTTT.

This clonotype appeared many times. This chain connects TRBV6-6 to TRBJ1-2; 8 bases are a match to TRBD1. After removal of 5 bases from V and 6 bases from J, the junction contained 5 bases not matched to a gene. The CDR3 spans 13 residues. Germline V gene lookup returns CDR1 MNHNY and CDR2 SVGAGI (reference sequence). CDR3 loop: CASSPGTGHGYTF. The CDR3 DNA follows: TGTGCCAGCAGTCCCGGGACAGGCCATGGCTACACCTTC.

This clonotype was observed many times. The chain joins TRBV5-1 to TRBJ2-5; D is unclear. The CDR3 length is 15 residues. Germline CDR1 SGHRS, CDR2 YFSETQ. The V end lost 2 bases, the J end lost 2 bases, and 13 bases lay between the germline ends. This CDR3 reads CASSFFDTVQETQYF. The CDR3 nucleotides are TGCGCCAGCAGCTTTTTCGACACAGTACAAGAGACCCAGTACTTC. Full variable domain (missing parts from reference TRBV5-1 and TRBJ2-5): KAGVTQTPRYLIKTRGQQVTLSCSPISGHRSVSWYQQTPGQGLQFLFEYFSETQRNKGNFPGRFSGRQFSNSRSEMNVSTLELGDSALYLCASSFFDTVQETQYFGPGTRLLVL.

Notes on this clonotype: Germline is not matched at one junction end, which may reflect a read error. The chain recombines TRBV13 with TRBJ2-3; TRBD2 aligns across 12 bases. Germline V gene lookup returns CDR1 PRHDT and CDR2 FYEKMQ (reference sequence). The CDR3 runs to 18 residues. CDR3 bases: TGTACCAGCAGCAAAACTAGCGGGGGGCCCCCGCTCACAGATACGCAGTATTTT. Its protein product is CTSSKTSGGPPLTDTQYF.

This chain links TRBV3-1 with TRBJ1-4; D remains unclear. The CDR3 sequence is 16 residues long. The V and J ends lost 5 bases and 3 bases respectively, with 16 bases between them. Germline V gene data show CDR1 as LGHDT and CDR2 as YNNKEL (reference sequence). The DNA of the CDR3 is TGTGCCAGCAGCACCACAGCCTACCGCTCTAATGAAAAACTGTTTTTT. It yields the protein CASSTTAYRSNEKLFF.

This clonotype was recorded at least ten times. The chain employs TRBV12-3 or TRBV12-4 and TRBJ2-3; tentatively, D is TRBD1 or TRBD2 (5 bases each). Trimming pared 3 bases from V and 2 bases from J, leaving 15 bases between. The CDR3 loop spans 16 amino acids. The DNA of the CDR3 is TGTGCCAGCAGTTTCCGGGGCCGAGACATCACAGATACGCAGTATTTT. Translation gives CASSFRGRDITDTQYF.

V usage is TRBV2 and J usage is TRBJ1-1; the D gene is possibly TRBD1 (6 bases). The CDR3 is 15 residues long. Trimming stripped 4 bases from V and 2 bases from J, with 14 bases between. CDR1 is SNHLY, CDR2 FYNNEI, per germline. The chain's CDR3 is CASSVPGATNTEAFF. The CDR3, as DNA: TGTGCCAGCAGTGTCCCAGGGGCCACCAACACTGAAGCTTTCTTT.

CDR3 sequence reads: CASRKPGRTYGYTF. CDR3 in DNA: TGTGCCAGCAGGAAACCGGGACGGACCTATGGCTACACCTTC. The chain couples TRBV28 to TRBJ1-2, with D maybe TRBD1 (5 bases). The CDR3 contains 14 residues. Looked up from germline, CDR1 is MDHEN and CDR2 is SYDVKM. Trimming removed 6 bases from V and 4 bases from J, with 15 bases in between.

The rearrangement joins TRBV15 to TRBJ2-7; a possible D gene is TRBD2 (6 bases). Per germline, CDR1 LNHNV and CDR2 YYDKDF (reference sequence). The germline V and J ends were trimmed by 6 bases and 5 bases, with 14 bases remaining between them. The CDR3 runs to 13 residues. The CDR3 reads CATSVEGRNEQYF. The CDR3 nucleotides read TGTGCCACCAGTGTGGAGGGGAGGAACGAGCAGTACTTC.

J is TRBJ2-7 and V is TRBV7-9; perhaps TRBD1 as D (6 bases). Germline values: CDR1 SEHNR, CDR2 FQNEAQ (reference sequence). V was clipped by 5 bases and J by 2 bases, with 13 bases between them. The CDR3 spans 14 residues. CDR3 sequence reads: CASSSTGTPYEQYF. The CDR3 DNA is TGTGCCAGCAGCAGTACCGGGACACCCTACGAGCAGTACTTC. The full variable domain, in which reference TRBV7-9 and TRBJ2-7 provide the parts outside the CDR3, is DTGVSQNPRHKITKRGQNVTFRCDPISEHNRLYWYRQTLGQGPEFLTYFQNEAQLEKSRLLSDRFSAERPKGSFSTLEIQRTEQGDSAMYLCASSSTGTPYEQYFGPGTRLTVT.